The T cell receptor beta chain under discussion was sequenced for a study of human T cells and chemical hapten exposure. Study observations and caveats: Donor immune responses may differ from healthy people's, since all donors had alopecia.

The time point denotes: pre-sensitization, week 0. Treatment of the sample: therapeutic diphenylcyclopropenone sensitization with weekly scalp DPC. Researchers sampled blood before each patch test went on. Extraction yielded total RNA from whole blood (unfractionated). MiXCR, applied by TCRdb to the RACE reads, yields one record per CDR3 protein. The repertoire holds tens of thousands of distinct CDR3 sequences, with about 15% as singletons. This clonotype was seen a few times. Its antigen is currently unknown. The CDR3 loop spans 17 amino acids. Germline loops: CDR1 DFQATT, CDR2 SNEGSKA (reference sequence). Trimming removed 0 bases from V and 4 bases from J, with 16 bases in between.

This chain connects TRBV20-1 to TRBJ2-6; no reliable D call. The sequencing used whole blood, collected in connection with sensitization to the hapten diphenylcyclopropenone (DPC). The TCR comes from a woman in her 50s with alopecia areata. Some clones in this sample may be carry-over from other donors' samples. CDR3 coding DNA: TGCAGTGCTAGAGACGGCAGGATCCTACGGGGGGCCAACGTCCTGACTTTC. It codes for CSARDGRILRGANVLTF.